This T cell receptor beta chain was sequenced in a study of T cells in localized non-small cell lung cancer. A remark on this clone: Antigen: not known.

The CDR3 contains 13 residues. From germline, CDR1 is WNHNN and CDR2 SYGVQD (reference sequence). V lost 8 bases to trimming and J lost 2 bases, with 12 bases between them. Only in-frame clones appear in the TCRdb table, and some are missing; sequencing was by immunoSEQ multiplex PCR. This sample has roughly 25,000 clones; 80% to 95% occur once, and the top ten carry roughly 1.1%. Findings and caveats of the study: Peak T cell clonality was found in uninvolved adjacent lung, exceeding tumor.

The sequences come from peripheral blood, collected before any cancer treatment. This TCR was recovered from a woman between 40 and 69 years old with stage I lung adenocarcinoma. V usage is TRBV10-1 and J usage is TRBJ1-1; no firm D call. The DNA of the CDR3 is TGCGCCAGCCGGGAGAATAGAAACACTGAAGCTTTCTTT. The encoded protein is CASRENRNTEAFF.